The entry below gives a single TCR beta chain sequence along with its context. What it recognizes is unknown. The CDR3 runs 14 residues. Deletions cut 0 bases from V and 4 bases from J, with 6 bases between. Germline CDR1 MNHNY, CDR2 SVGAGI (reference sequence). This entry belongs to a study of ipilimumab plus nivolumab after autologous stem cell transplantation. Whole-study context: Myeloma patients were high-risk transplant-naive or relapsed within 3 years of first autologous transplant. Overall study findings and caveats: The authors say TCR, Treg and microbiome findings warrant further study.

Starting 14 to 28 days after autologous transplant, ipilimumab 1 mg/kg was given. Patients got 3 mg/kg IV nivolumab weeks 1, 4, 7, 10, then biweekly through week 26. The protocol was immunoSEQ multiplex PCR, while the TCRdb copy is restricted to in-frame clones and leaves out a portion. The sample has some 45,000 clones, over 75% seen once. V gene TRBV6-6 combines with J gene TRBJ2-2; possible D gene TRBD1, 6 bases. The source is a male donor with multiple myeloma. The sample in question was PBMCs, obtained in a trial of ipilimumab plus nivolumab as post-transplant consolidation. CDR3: CASSYSGGTGELFF. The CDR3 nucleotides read TGTGCCAGCAGTTACTCAGGGGGCACCGGGGAGCTGTTTTTT.